The present TCR beta chain was sequenced within a study of control samples from healthy donors and cancer patients (dated by TCRdb to about 2020). Library creation used the immunoSEQ multiplex PCR assay. TCRdb holds this immuneACCESS table with in-frame rearrangements only. Some clones are missing; in checked studies, unresolved V genes explain under half, and the rest has no known cause. Across this sample there are about 140,000 clones, with 85% to 90% seen only once. Jointly, the top ten make up 1.5% to 2% of the sample. Remarks on this clone: It has no known antigen specificity. No base qualities exist here, and no much larger clone lies one base off it.

CDR1 and CDR2, looked up from the germline V gene, are MNHEY and SVGEGT. There are 13 amino acids in the CDR3, from cysteine to phenylalanine inclusive. The sequence is cut down to CDR3 DNA, 39 bases in frame from base 1. V and J lose 5 bases and 9 bases, and a span of 11 bases separates them. The V and J segments used are TRBV6-2 or TRBV6-3 and TRBJ1-6, with the D segment identity uncertain. This receptor was identified in a man in his late teens or twenties in good health. Sequences were obtained from blood. The CDR3 reads as follows: CASSLTAVSPLHF. The base sequence is TGTGCCAGCAGTCTCACCGCGGTTTCACCCCTCCACTTT.